The 28 T cell receptor beta chains below come from one sample, sequenced in a study of early T cells in non-severe SARS-CoV-2 infection. TCRdb analysed the 5' RACE reads with MiXCR anew, one entry per CDR3 protein. This sample has around 59,000 distinct CDR3 sequences, with approximately 9% found just once. Sequenced sample: whole blood. The receptors were gathered from an adult who was a healthcare worker with PCR-confirmed SARS-CoV-2 infection or an uninfected control (not recorded which).

This clonotype was observed at least ten times. This rearrangement joins TRBV4-3 to TRBJ1-2, with unresolved D. CDR1 and CDR2 from the germline V gene are LGHNA and YSLEER. V was clipped by 0 bases and J by 0 bases, with 8 bases between them. The length of the CDR3 is 15 residues. The CDR3 is CASSQDMGANYGYTF. The CDR3 DNA reads as TGCGCCAGCAGCCAAGATATGGGTGCTAACTATGGCTACACCTTC.

Details on this clonotype: It may be a read error: a sequence one base away is much more abundant. V usage is TRBV28 and J usage is TRBJ2-5; 11 nucleotides align to TRBD2. The CDR3 is made up of 14 amino acids. Per the germline V gene, CDR1 is MDHEN and CDR2 is SYDVKM. The DNA of the CDR3 is TGTGCCTGCAGTCCAACTAGCGGGAGCCGTACCCAGTACTTC. Translation gives CACSPTSGSRTQYF.

This clonotype was seen only a few times. This chain joins TRBV2 and TRBJ2-1; D gene uncertain. Trimming removed 4 bases at V and 8 bases at J, with 9 bases between. The germline V gene has CDR1 SNHLY and CDR2 FYNNEI. The CDR3 spans 12 residues. The CDR3 sequence: CASSGSTHEQFF. The CDR3 DNA is TGTGCCAGCAGTGGGAGTACCCATGAGCAGTTCTTC. The full variable domain, with the rest looked up from reference TRBV2 and TRBJ2-1, is EPEVTQTPSHQVTQMGQEVILRCVPISNHLYFYWYRQILGQKVEFLVSFYNNEISEKSEIFDDQFSVERPDGSNFTLKIRSTKLEDSAMYFCASSGSTHEQFFGPGTRLTVL.

Sample share makes this clonotype medium-sized. J is TRBJ1-2 and V is TRBV28; D is unresolved. V lost 3 bases and J 8 bases, leaving 13 bases between the germline ends. The CDR3 runs to 13 residues. Germline-derived CDR1 and CDR2 are MDHEN and SYDVKM. The CDR3 protein is CASSLSSFGGYTF. The DNA of the CDR3 is TGTGCCAGCAGTTTGTCTAGTTTTGGGGGCTACACCTTC.

This clonotype was seen many times. This sequence joins TRBV6-1 and TRBJ1-4; D uncertain. The germline V gene encodes CDR1 MNHNS and CDR2 SASEGT. V lost 2 bases and J lost 3, with 10 bases in between. This CDR3 has 15 amino acids. CDR3 in amino acids: CASSENKRANEKLFF. The CDR3 nucleotides read TGTGCCAGCAGTGAAAACAAGCGAGCTAATGAAAAACTGTTTTTT.

This clonotype was recorded many times. This chain connects TRBV30 to TRBJ1-1, with D possibly matching TRBD1 (6 bases). Germline values: CDR1 GTSNPN, CDR2 SVGIG (reference sequence). V lost 0 bases and J lost 0, with 23 bases in between. The CDR3 is made up of 19 amino acids. CDR3 residues: CAWSVRGGTSKGMNTEAFF. Written as DNA, the CDR3 is TGTGCCTGGAGTGTACGAGGAGGGACATCCAAAGGTATGAACACTGAAGCTTTCTTT.

This clonotype was counted a few times. V gene TRBV24-1 combines with J gene TRBJ1-4; a weak D match, TRBD1 (5 bases). This CDR3 has 15 amino acids. Trimming removed 12 bases from V and 5 bases from J, with 21 bases in between. The germline CDR1 and CDR2 sequences are KGHDR and SFDVKD. The CDR3 here is CASGNSGIFNEKLFF. For the CDR3, the DNA is TGTGCCTCAGGGAATTCCGGGATATTCAATGAAAAACTGTTTTTT.

This clonotype was counted at least ten times. The V gene is TRBV5-5, the J gene TRBJ2-7; D unresolved. This CDR3 contains 17 residues. Trimming shortened V by 0 bases and J by 0 bases, and 16 bases separated the two germline ends. In germline, CDR1 is SGHKS, CDR2 YYEKEE (reference sequence). CDR3 bases: TGTGCCAGCAGCTTGGCGGTTGGGAAACTGAGCTCCTACGAGCAGTACTTC. Residues: CASSLAVGKLSSYEQYF. The variable domain in full, completed from reference TRBV5-5 and TRBJ2-7, reads DAGVTQSPTHLIKTRGQQVTLRCSPISGHKSVSWYQQVLGQGPQFIFQYYEKEERGRGNFPDRFSARQFPNYSSELNVNALLLGDSALYLCASSLAVGKLSSYEQYFGPGTRLTVT.

In its sample, this clonotype was seen a few times. This chain connects TRBV5-6 to TRBJ1-5; D call uncertain. V was clipped by 2 bases and J by 6 bases, with 6 bases between them. Germline V gene lookup returns CDR1 SGHDT and CDR2 YYEEEE. There are 12 residues in the CDR3. This chain's CDR3 is CASSFLSQPQHF. CDR3 sequence (DNA): TGTGCCAGCAGCTTTTTGAGTCAGCCCCAGCATTTT.

There are many counts of this clonotype. This rearrangement joins TRBV4-1 to TRBJ1-1; TRBD1 is a possible D gene (6 bases). Per germline, CDR1 MGHRA and CDR2 YSYEKL. The CDR3 spans 15 residues. Trimming removed 8 bases at V and 1 base at J, with 17 bases between. In DNA, the CDR3 is TGCGCCAGCGAGAGATCTTACAGGGAGAACACTGAAGCTTTCTTT. It yields the protein CASERSYRENTEAFF.

This clonotype was observed many times. The chain carries TRBV4-2 and TRBJ2-3; no clear D. Germline CDR1 reads LGHNA; CDR2 reads YNFKEQ. This CDR3 has 14 amino acids. V shed 1 base and J shed 5 bases, with 10 bases lying between them. DNA for the CDR3: TGTGCCAGCAGCCAAGCAAAAGGCGTAGATACGCAGTATTTT. Translating it yields CASSQAKGVDTQYF.

This chain links TRBV7-2 with TRBJ2-3, with 7 bases matching TRBD1. Germline values: CDR1 SGHTA, CDR2 FQGNSA. This CDR3 is 15 amino acids long. The ends lost 5 bases at V and 0 bases at J; junction bases unmatched: 5. The CDR3 spells CASSRGQTSTDTQYF. The CDR3 coding sequence is TGTGCCAGCAGCCGGGGACAGACTAGCACAGATACGCAGTATTTT.

This chain links TRBV20-1 with TRBJ2-6; D uncertain. CDR3 length: 12 residues. CDR1 DFQATT and CDR2 SNEGSKA come from the germline V gene (reference sequence). V dropped 6 bases and J dropped 2 bases, with 5 bases sitting between them. The CDR3 spells CSAETGANVLTF. The CDR3 nucleotides read TGCAGTGCGGAAACTGGGGCCAACGTCCTGACTTTC.

This clonotype was observed a few times. The chain links TRBV6-5 to TRBJ2-7; TRBD2 is a possible D gene (6 bases). V was cut by 7 bases and J by 3 bases, with 16 bases left in between. Germline V gene data show CDR1 as MNHEY and CDR2 as SVGAGI. The CDR3 is 14 amino acids. Here the CDR3 reads CASTPRRGYYEQYF. The DNA of the CDR3 is TGTGCCAGCACCCCTCGGAGGGGCTACTACGAGCAGTACTTC.

V is TRBV28 and J is TRBJ1-2; TRBD1 is a possible D gene (5 bases). V was clipped by 5 bases and J by 5 bases, with 15 bases between them. Per the germline V gene, CDR1 is MDHEN and CDR2 is SYDVKM. This CDR3 has 14 amino acids. CDR3 nucleotides: TGTGCCAGCAGTCTCCTTAGCGGGGGATATGGCTACACCTTC. It codes for CASSLLSGGYGYTF.

The sample holds many counts of this clonotype. This chain connects TRBV24-1 to TRBJ2-3; D is perhaps TRBD2 (5 bases). This CDR3 spans 14 amino acids. Germline lookup yields CDR1 KGHDR and CDR2 SFDVKD. The ends were cut back, 5 bases at V and 0 bases at J, with 8 bases in the middle. The CDR3 DNA sequence: TGTGCCACCAGTGGAGGGCAGAGCACAGATACGCAGTATTTT. Protein product: CATSGGQSTDTQYF.

This clonotype has more than one count but fewer than ten. The V and J genes are TRBV7-3 and TRBJ2-1; TRBD2 matches 9 bases. The trim removed 4 bases at V and 6 bases at J, leaving 7 bases unmatched. Germline V gene lookup returns CDR1 SGHTA and CDR2 FQGTGA. This CDR3 is 15 amino acids long. CDR3 sequence: CASSYSGSRGNEQFF. CDR3 DNA sequence: TGTGCCAGCAGCTATAGCGGGAGCAGGGGCAATGAGCAGTTCTTC.

This clonotype was seen more than once but under ten times. The chain links TRBV7-2 to TRBJ2-3; TRBD2 matches at 11 bases. With 4 bases clipped from V and 2 bases from J, the junction kept 8 bases outside the gene matches. The V gene's germline CDR1 is SGHTA and CDR2 FQGNSA. CDR3 length equals 17 residues. DNA of the CDR3: TGTGCCAGCAGCTCGAACCGACTAGCGGGGTTCACAGATACGCAGTATTTT. This gives the protein CASSSNRLAGFTDTQYF.

This clonotype was counted at least ten times. The chain joins TRBV9 to TRBJ2-7, with TRBD2 identical over 7 bases. The CDR3 length is 15 residues. The V gene end was trimmed by 5 bases and the J gene end by 0 bases; junction bases not matched to a gene: 8. CDR1 is SGDLS, CDR2 YYNGEE, per germline. The CDR3 spells CASSSGLADSYEQYF. The CDR3 DNA is TGTGCCAGCAGTAGCGGGCTAGCGGACTCCTACGAGCAGTACTTC.

This rearrangement joins TRBV25-1 to TRBJ1-1; D uncertain. The CDR3 totals 13 residues. In germline, CDR1 is MGHDK, CDR2 SYGVNS. Trimming took 4 bases from V and 3 from J, leaving 9 bases between them. In nucleotides, the CDR3 is TGTGCCAGCAGTGTGGCAGTACACACTGAAGCTTTCTTT. Protein: CASSVAVHTEAFF.

There are a few counts of this clonotype. The chain links TRBV7-3 to TRBJ2-6; D remains ambiguous. Germline loops: CDR1 SGHTA, CDR2 FQGTGA. This CDR3 has 13 residues. Trimming took off 0 bases at V and 7 bases at J, with 4 bases between the two ends. In nucleotides, the CDR3 is TGTGCCAGCAGCTTAACTAGCGCCAACGTCCTGACTTTC. Translated: CASSLTSANVLTF.

This clonotype was seen repeatedly, ten times or more. The V call is TRBV28, the J call TRBJ2-7; D unclear. CDR3 length equals 12 residues. CDR1 is MDHEN, CDR2 SYDVKM, per germline. Trimming left V 3 bases short and J 4 bases short, with 7 bases between. In nucleotides, the CDR3 is TGTGCCAGCAGTTTTAGTCCGTACGAGCAGTACTTC. This gives the protein CASSFSPYEQYF.

This clonotype occurred many times. This chain connects TRBV4-2 to TRBJ1-1; D perhaps matches TRBD1 (6 bases). The germline V gene has CDR1 LGHNA and CDR2 YNFKEQ. The V end lost 6 bases, the J end lost 3 bases, and 11 bases lay between the germline ends. The CDR3 is 13 residues long. Here the CDR3 DNA reads TGTGCCAGCAGGCGGGAGGGGGACACTGAAGCTTTCTTT. Protein sequence: CASRREGDTEAFF.

This clonotype has a count of ten or more. The chain is built from TRBV6-1 and TRBJ1-5, with D unresolved. The CDR3 contains 12 residues. Germline lookup yields CDR1 MNHNS and CDR2 SASEGT. Trimming stripped 4 bases from V and 5 bases from J, with 6 bases between. The CDR3, as DNA: TGTGCCAGCAGTGTCGGGGATCAGCCCCAGCATTTT. Protein: CASSVGDQPQHF.

The table lists this clonotype with many counts. This CDR3 is CASSFQGAGDTQYF. CDR3 coding DNA: TGCGCCAGCAGCTTTCAGGGGGCAGGGGATACGCAGTATTTT. V and J are TRBV5-1 and TRBJ2-3; 8 nucleotides agree with TRBD1. Germline loops: CDR1 SGHRS, CDR2 YFSETQ. The CDR3 covers 14 residues. V shed 2 bases, J shed 6 bases, and the junction held 5 bases outside the gene matches.

This clonotype was detected ten times or more. Sequence at one end of the junction differs from germline and may be a read error. The CDR3 coding sequence is TGTGCCAGCAGTCCCAGCTACAGGGGAGAGGCCCAGTACTTC. Translating it yields CASSPSYRGEAQYF. The V gene is TRBV6-5, the J gene TRBJ2-5; 7 nucleotides line up with TRBD1. Germline-derived CDR1 and CDR2 are MNHEY and SVGAGI. The CDR3 contains 14 residues.

This chain joins TRBV3-1 and TRBJ1-5, with TRBD1 identical over 9 bases. The CDR3 sequence is 16 residues long. Germline assignment: CDR1 LGHDT and CDR2 YNNKEL (reference sequence). V was pared by 2 bases and J by 6 bases, with 8 bases of the junction left unmatched. The CDR3 reads CASSQRGQGLSQPQHF. CDR3 nucleotide sequence: TGTGCCAGCAGCCAACGAGGACAGGGGCTAAGTCAGCCCCAGCATTTT.

In this sample, this clonotype turned up many times. The rearrangement uses TRBV12-3 or TRBV12-4 and TRBJ1-1; tentative D call: TRBD1 (6 bases). Trimming removed 6 bases from V and 0 bases from J, with 11 bases in between. The CDR3 has 14 residues. The CDR3 DNA is TGTGCCAGCAGAGCGACAGGCTTGAACACTGAAGCTTTCTTT. It specifies CASRATGLNTEAFF.